The 5 T cell receptor beta chains reported below all come from one sample, sequenced in a study of identical twins. TCRdb re-analysed the 5' RACE reads in MiXCR, keeping a single row per CDR3 protein. The table has about 890,000 distinct CDR3 sequences, 12% seen once. Separately, the same data were catalogued under a study of yellow fever vaccine responses in identical twins.

Material for sequencing was PBMCs. All receptors derive from a woman between 18 and 29 years old in good health.

The genes are TRBV29-1 and TRBJ2-7; tentatively, D is TRBD2 (7 bases). Per germline, CDR1 SQVTM and CDR2 ANQGSEA. The CDR3 runs 14 residues. Trimming stripped 7 bases from V and 5 bases from J, with 21 bases between. CDR3 sequence reads: CSASGGGSYHEQYF. The CDR3 DNA is TGCAGCGCCTCGGGGGGCGGGAGTTACCACGAGCAGTACTTC.

This clonotype was seen a handful of times. The chain is built from TRBV5-1 and TRBJ2-5; the D is unclear. Germline CDR1 reads SGHRS; CDR2 reads YFSETQ. The CDR3 runs to 13 residues. V dropped 2 bases and J dropped 6 bases, with 11 bases sitting between them. CDR3 nucleotide sequence: TGCGCCAGCAGCTTCCGGGTCGGACAGACCCAGTACTTC. It is translated as CASSFRVGQTQYF. Combining the CDR3 with reference TRBV5-1 and TRBJ2-5 gives the whole variable domain KAGVTQTPRYLIKTRGQQVTLSCSPISGHRSVSWYQQTPGQGLQFLFEYFSETQRNKGNFPGRFSGRQFSNSRSEMNVSTLELGDSALYLCASSFRVGQTQYFGPGTRLLVL.

This clonotype was seen a few times. This chain links TRBV7-6 with TRBJ2-3, with D hard to call. Trimming took 3 bases from V and 4 from J, leaving 5 bases between them. Germline CDR1 is SGHVS and CDR2 is FNYEAQ. The length of the CDR3 is 12 residues. CDR3 coding DNA: TGTGCCAGCAGCTTTTACCCAGATACGCAGTATTTT. Its translation: CASSFYPDTQYF.

The chain has TRBV20-1 and TRBJ2-7, with TRBD2 identical over 10 bases. Unmatched junction bases numbered 9, after V lost 6 bases and J lost 4 bases. CDR1 is DFQATT and CDR2 is SNEGSKA in the germline V gene (reference sequence). There are 14 residues in the CDR3. In DNA form, the CDR3 reads TGCAGTGCGGGAGGCCCTAGCGGGAGTTACGAGCAGTACTTC. It is translated as CSAGGPSGSYEQYF.

The chain recombines TRBV6-2 or TRBV6-3 with TRBJ2-5, with 7 bases that match TRBD1. Per the germline V gene, CDR1 is MNHEY and CDR2 is SVGEGT. J gave up 5 bases and V 8 bases, and 14 bases lay outside the gene matches. CDR3 length: 15 amino acids. The chain's CDR3 is CASVGTANIGETQYF. The CDR3 bases are TGTGCCAGCGTCGGGACAGCGAATATAGGGGAGACCCAGTACTTC.